Each of the 9 T cell receptor beta chains below was sequenced from the same sample in a study of blood T cell repertoires in COVID-19. Sequencing used immunoSEQ multiplex PCR; TCRdb keeps in-frame clones, though not all of them. There are tens of thousands of clones in the sample; 86% occur only once, and around a fifth lies in the top ten. Sequenced input: peripheral blood. These receptors were obtained from a man over 45 in a cohort sampled during active COVID-19.

This clone came up once. The V and J genes are TRBV27 and TRBJ2-3; perhaps TRBD2 as D (7 bases). There are 15 residues in the CDR3. Trimming took off 6 bases at V and 1 base at J, with 14 bases between the two ends. Per the germline V gene, CDR1 is MNHEY and CDR2 is SMNVEV (reference sequence). As DNA, the CDR3 is TGTGCCAGCAGGACCCGGGGGGCTGGCACAGATACGCAGTATTTT. This translates into CASRTRGAGTDTQYF.

The chain has TRBV2 and TRBJ1-2, with D unclear. From germline, CDR1 is SNHLY and CDR2 FYNNEI. Trimming pared 9 bases from V and 7 bases from J, leaving 15 bases between. The CDR3 is made up of 12 amino acids. The CDR3 is CASTTAAGGYTF. CDR3 in DNA: TGTGCCAGTACCACTGCGGCTGGTGGCTACACCTTC.

This clone occurred once. The rearrangement joins TRBV11-2 to TRBJ1-2; 7 bases map to TRBD1. Germline-derived CDR1 and CDR2 are SGHAT and FQNNGV. The CDR3 is 12 amino acids. The trim removed 5 bases at V and 8 bases at J, leaving 5 bases unmatched. The CDR3 DNA is TGTGCCAGCAGCCTAGGGGGCCGAGGCTACACCTTC. Translating gives CASSLGGRGYTF.

The chain employs TRBV11-2 and TRBJ2-1; 9 nucleotides agree with TRBD2. CDR1 is SGHAT and CDR2 is FQNNGV in the germline V gene. This CDR3 region has 17 residues. Trimming at V came to 7 bases and at J to 3 bases, leaving 13 bases not matched to a gene. The CDR3 is CASNNQAGGPLYNEQFF. The CDR3 coding sequence is TGTGCCAGCAACAACCAGGCGGGAGGGCCCCTCTACAATGAGCAGTTCTTC.

The chain has TRBV12-3 or TRBV12-4 and TRBJ1-5; no clear D. This CDR3 region has 12 residues. V shed 10 bases and J shed 6 bases, with 13 bases lying between them. In DNA, the CDR3 is TGTGCCATTGGGGAGGGAGTTCAGCCCCAGCATTTT. It codes for CAIGEGVQPQHF.

The chain links TRBV7-9 to TRBJ1-4; D gene ambiguous. CDR3 length: 13 amino acids. The germline V and J ends were trimmed by 4 bases and 7 bases, with 10 bases remaining between them. CDR1 is SEHNR, CDR2 FQNEAQ, per germline (reference sequence). DNA for the CDR3: TGTGCCAGCAGCTCCCCCTCCAGTGAAAAACTGTTTTTT. Its translation is CASSSPSSEKLFF.

The V and J genes are TRBV18 and TRBJ1-2; TRBD1 agrees at 9 bases. The CDR3 loop spans 13 amino acids. Germline V gene data show CDR1 as KGHSH and CDR2 as LQKENI. V was clipped by 6 bases and J by 5 bases; unmatched bases: 4. The CDR3 is CASSQDRGYGYTF. The CDR3 DNA is TGTGCCAGCTCCCAGGACAGGGGTTATGGCTACACCTTC.

The V gene is TRBV5-1, the J gene TRBJ2-1; D is ambiguous. This CDR3 has 13 amino acids. Trimming removed 4 bases from V and 0 bases from J, with 5 bases in between. Germline CDR1 and CDR2: SGHRS and YFSETQ. CDR3 DNA sequence: TGCGCCAGCAGCCTGAGCTCCTACAATGAGCAGTTCTTC. The encoded protein is CASSLSSYNEQFF.

This clone showed up just a few times. The chain couples TRBV6-4 to TRBJ2-3, with TRBD1 as a possible D gene (6 bases). Germline V lookup: CDR1 MRHNA, CDR2 SNTAGT. V gave up 4 bases and J gave up 0 bases, with 14 bases separating them. The length of the CDR3 is 16 residues. CDR3 in DNA: TGTGCCAGCAGTGGGAAACCAGGGGATAGCACAGATACGCAGTATTTT. Its protein product is CASSGKPGDSTDTQYF.